These 15 T cell receptor beta chains were all obtained from the same sample, sequenced in a study of T cells in women clearing cervical HPV infection. The data were produced by immunoSEQ multiplex PCR, yet TCRdb's version contains in-frame clones alone and is incomplete. The table for this sample gives roughly 12,000 clones. Specimen: blood buffy coat. The receptors come from a woman aged 18-70 years with a cervical HPV16 infection that either progressed to CIN3+ or cleared (not recorded which).

This clone registers medium-sized by frequency. The read is 3 residues too short to cover the CDR3 end, so that end is filled in from the germline J gene. The chain employs TRBV19 and TRBJ2-4, with 7 bases matching TRBD1. This CDR3 is built from 15 residues. Losses at the gene ends were 5 bases for V and 4 bases for J; bases not matched to a gene: 8. CDR1 and CDR2 from the germline V gene are LNHDA and SQIVND (reference sequence). CDR3 bases read: TGTGCCAGTAGTTTCAGGGGGATGGAAAAAAACATT. Encoded protein: CASSFRGMEKNI. The whole CDR3 sequence reads CASSFRGMEKNIQYF.

This clone is labeled medium-sized based on frequency. From the germline J gene comes the end of the CDR3, since the read stops 3 residues before it. The chain has TRBV10-3 and TRBJ2-3, with D tentatively TRBD2 (5 bases). The CDR3 loop spans 16 amino acids. Germline V CDR1 and CDR2: ENHRY, SYGVKD. CDR3 amino acids: CAIQKERGPKQETQYF. The DNA read from the CDR3 is TGTGCCATCCAAAAAGAACGAGGGCCGAAACAAGAGACG.

The CDR3 DNA, read in part, is TGTGCCAGCAGTCTCCTTGACAATGAG. Its translation is CASSLLDNE. The entire CDR3 protein reads CASSLLDNEQFF. V gene TRBV6-2 or TRBV6-3 combines with J gene TRBJ2-1, with no clear D. Read data end 3 residues before the CDR3 end; the end is taken from the germline J gene. The CDR3 extends over 12 amino acids. In germline, CDR1 is MNHEY, CDR2 SVGEGT. The V gene lost 5 bases and the J gene lost 5 bases, with 7 bases spanning the gap.

Concerning this clone itself: The CDR3 is cut off 3 residues early in the read; its end comes from the germline J gene. The chain has TRBV4-1 and TRBJ2-5; 10 bases align to TRBD1. This CDR3 has 16 residues. Germline CDR1 is MGHRA and CDR2 is YSYEKL. The CDR3 sequence: CASSPGQGGLADTQYF. CDR3 DNA, as far as it was read: TGCGCCAGCAGCCCCGGACAGGGGGGTTTAGCAGATACC.

The CDR3 bases that were read are TGTGCCAGCAGCCCCAACGGACAGGGACTCTCACCG. Translating it yields CASSPNGQGLSP. The full-length CDR3 reads as CASSPNGQGLSPLFF. The chain couples TRBV7-2 to TRBJ2-2, with 8 bases fitting TRBD1. The read halts 3 residues ahead of the CDR3 end, with the missing end drawn from the germline J gene. CDR1 and CDR2 from the germline V gene are SGHTA and FQGNSA. The CDR3 length is 15 residues.

A remark on this clone: The read ends 3 residues early relative to the CDR3; the germline J gene fills the gap. The chain recombines TRBV11-2 with TRBJ2-1; the match to TRBD2 covers 8 bases. Looked up from germline, CDR1 is SGHAT and CDR2 is FQNNGV. With V trimmed by 3 bases and J by 6 bases, 1 base remained unmatched. This CDR3 has 13 amino acids. CDR3 bases read: TGTGCCAGCAGCTTCGGACTAGCCAATGAG. It translates to CASSFGLANE. The full CDR3 protein is CASSFGLANEQFF. Based on the CDR3 plus reference TRBV11-2 and TRBJ2-1, the full variable domain is EAGVAQSPRYKIIEKRQSVAFWCNPISGHATLYWYQQILGQGPKLLIQFQNNGVVDDSQLPKDRFSAERLKGVDSTLKIQPAKLEDSAVYLCASSFGLANEQFFGPGTRLTVL.

As to this clone: The CDR3 extends 3 residues past the end of the read, so its final part is completed from the germline J gene. The chain is built from TRBV6-2 or TRBV6-3 and TRBJ2-7; a possible D gene is TRBD2 (5 bases). Germline lookup yields CDR1 MNHEY and CDR2 SVGEGT. Trimming pared 5 bases from V and 2 bases from J, leaving 22 bases between. The CDR3 extends over 17 amino acids. The CDR3 is CASSRRIRTDPTYEQYF. The CDR3 DNA, read in part, is TGTGCCAGCAGTAGGAGGATACGGACTGACCCAACCTACGAG.

As concerns this clone: The CDR3 is cut off 3 residues early in the read; its end comes from the germline J gene. This chain joins TRBV20-1 and TRBJ2-3, with D unclear. This CDR3 is 14 amino acids long. Germline V gives CDR1 DFQATT, CDR2 SNEGSKA (reference sequence). V was cut by 2 bases and J by 1 base, with 10 bases left in between. The DNA read from the CDR3 is TGCAGTGCTAGACCCCCTGAGGGCACAGATACG. Amino acids: CSARPPEGTDT. From start to end, the CDR3 is CSARPPEGTDTQYF.

The CDR3 here is CASSITRGVGNQPQYF. CDR3 DNA (partial): TGTGCCAGTAGTATAACCAGGGGTGTGGGCAATCAGCCG. This chain joins TRBV19 and TRBJ2-3; D is possibly TRBD1 (6 bases). Read sequence stops 3 residues before the CDR3 end, and the germline J gene provides the missing end. Germline CDR1 LNHDA, CDR2 SQIVND (reference sequence). The CDR3 runs to 16 residues.

Notes on this clone: The CDR3 goes on 3 residues after the read ends, and that part is filled in from the germline J gene. The V gene is TRBV5-4, the J gene TRBJ2-1, with 7 nucleotides matching TRBD2. The CDR3 totals 14 residues. Germline-derived CDR1 and CDR2 are SGHNT and YYREEE (reference sequence). Unmatched junction bases numbered 7, after V lost 6 bases and J lost 4 bases. The CDR3 bases that were read are TGTGCCAGCAAGCGGGACTATTCATACAATGAG. This gives the protein CASKRDYSYNE. The full-length CDR3 reads as CASKRDYSYNEQFF.

A remark on this clone: Read sequence stops 3 residues before the CDR3 end, and the germline J gene provides the missing end. J is TRBJ1-2 and V is TRBV6-2 or TRBV6-3; 8 bases fit TRBD1. From germline, CDR1 is MNHEY and CDR2 SVGEGT. The length of the CDR3 is 13 residues. The V gene end was trimmed by 7 bases and the J gene end by 7 bases; junction bases not matched to a gene: 8. The part of the CDR3 DNA that was read is TGTGCCAGCAACCTGGACAGGGCGGGTGGC. Its protein product is CASNLDRAGG. The whole CDR3 protein reads CASNLDRAGGYTF.

CDR3: CASSRGLQETQYF. The DNA read from the CDR3 is TGCGCCAGCAGCCGGGGACTCCAAGAGACC. The chain employs TRBV4-1 and TRBJ2-5, with D perhaps matching TRBD2 (6 bases). The CDR3 end lies 3 residues beyond the end of the read and is filled in from the germline J gene. V lost 4 bases and J lost 1, with 7 bases in between. This CDR3 is built from 13 residues. Germline CDR1 reads MGHRA; CDR2 reads YSYEKL.

Details on this clone: The read ends 3 residues before the CDR3 terminus; that terminus is restored from the germline J gene. This chain links TRBV7-8 with TRBJ1-6; D unresolved. V lost 5 bases and J lost 9, with 8 bases in between. The germline V gene has CDR1 SGHVS and CDR2 FQNEAQ. This CDR3 is 12 amino acids long. The CDR3 loop reads CASSTAGSPLHF. The DNA read from the CDR3 is TGTGCCAGCAGCACCGCCGGTTCACCC.

A note on this clone: The CDR3 end falls 3 residues outside the read, so it is completed with the germline J gene. The V call is TRBV7-6, the J call TRBJ2-3; 9 nucleotides match TRBD1. The CDR3 totals 15 residues. In germline, CDR1 is SGHVS, CDR2 FNYEAQ. Here the CDR3 reads CASSFNRGRGGAQYF. CDR3 DNA (partial): TGTGCCAGCAGCTTTAACAGGGGGCGTGGGGGTGCG. The complete variable domain, with remaining parts taken from reference TRBV7-6 and TRBJ2-3, reads GAGVSQSPRYKVTKRGQDVALRCDPISGHVSLYWYRQALGQGPEFLTYFNYEAQQDKSGLPNDRFSAERPEGSISTLTIQRTEQRDSAMYRCASSFNRGRGGAQYFGPGTRLTVL.

With regard to this clone: Coverage ceases 3 residues before the CDR3 finishes, and the germline J gene fills in the end. The chain is built from TRBV5-6 and TRBJ2-5; TRBD1 aligns across 8 bases. Germline lookup yields CDR1 SGHDT and CDR2 YYEEEE. V shed 4 bases and J 3 bases; nucleotides not matched to a gene: 8. The CDR3 loop spans 15 amino acids. CDR3 residues: CASSPDREWKETQYF. The CDR3 DNA, read in part, is TGTGCCAGCAGCCCGGACAGGGAATGGAAAGAGACC.